A selection of T cell receptor beta chains follows, all from one sample in a study of T cell repertoires in cytomegalovirus infection. No antigen is known for these receptors. TCRdb reprocessed the reads via MiXCR and lists one record per CDR3 protein. The sample shows some 900,000 distinct CDR3 sequences, approximately 29% of them seen only once. The sample was cultured CD8+ T cells from PBMCs, taken from culture after CMV antigen stimulation. The receptors were sampled from a human donor in good health (CMV status not recorded). Some clones in this sample may be carry-over from other donors' samples. The CDR3 runs from the conserved cysteine through the conserved F or W. D genes are given only for firm matches. The size entry is marked missing in some rows and otherwise reads once, few, many or a size class.

TRBV6-5 . . CASSYTATDYGYTF
TRBV5-6 . few CASSLEQGLLRTYNEQFF
TRBV29-1 TRBD1 . CSVRQGTYEQYF
TRBV5-5 TRBD2 . CASELRRGEREQFF
TRBV19 . few CASTHGGAEQFF
TRBV4-1 TRBD1 few CASSNGQGTQPQHF
TRBV29-1 . once CSAEGLVSTDTQYF
TRBV3-1 . few CASSAPGGGDTQYF
TRBV11-2 . few CASSLGQPGPNALHF
TRBV7-3 . . CASSLWGASITGELFF
TRBV11-3 . . CASSPIRVGKAFF
TRBV12-3/TRBV12-4 TRBD1 . CASSFTGGPLSGANVLTF
TRBV5-6 . . CASSLKTGVNTF
TRBV27 . . CASSFNAPRTNTEAFF
TRBV7-6 . few CASSLPWVRTDTQYF
TRBV2 TRBD2 . CASTYPSGGTTLRDEQFF
TRBV19 TRBD1 few CASSGRTGSYEQYF
TRBV7-9 . . CASSLSPRYEQYF
TRBV11-1 . few CASSLAIRPFNYGYTF
TRBV25-1 . few CASSEWSSGETQYF